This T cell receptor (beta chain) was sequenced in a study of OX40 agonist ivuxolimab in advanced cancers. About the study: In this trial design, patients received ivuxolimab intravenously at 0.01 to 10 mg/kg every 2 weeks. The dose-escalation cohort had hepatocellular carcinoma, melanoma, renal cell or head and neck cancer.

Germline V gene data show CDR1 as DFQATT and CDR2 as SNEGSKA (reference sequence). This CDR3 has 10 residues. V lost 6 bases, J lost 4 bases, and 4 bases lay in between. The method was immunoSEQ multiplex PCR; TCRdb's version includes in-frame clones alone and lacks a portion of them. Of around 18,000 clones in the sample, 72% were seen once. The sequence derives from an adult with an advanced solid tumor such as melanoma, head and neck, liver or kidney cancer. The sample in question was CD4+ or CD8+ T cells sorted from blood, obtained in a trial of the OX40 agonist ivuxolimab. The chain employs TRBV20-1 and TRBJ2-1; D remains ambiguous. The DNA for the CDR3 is TGCAGTGCCCAATACAATGAGCAGTTCTTC. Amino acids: CSAQYNEQFF.